This T cell receptor (beta chain) is from a study of T cell responses to AZD1222 COVID-19 vaccine. General study results and limits: At study baseline, merely five or six AZD1222 recipients were seropositive. The breadth and depth of Spike-specific TCRs increased once two AZD1222 doses had been given.

Sequencing was performed with immunoSEQ multiplex PCR; in TCRdb, only in-frame clones are kept and a portion is missing. The sample lists some 140,000 clones, approximately 90% occurring once. Concerning this clone: Its target is unknown.

Germline CDR1 and CDR2: SGHDT and YYEEEE. The CDR3 consists of 15 residues. With 3 bases clipped from V and 1 base from J, the junction kept 4 bases outside the gene matches. This chain joins TRBV5-6 and TRBJ2-3; 8 bases are shared with TRBD1. The sample here was peripheral blood, taken on day 0 of AZD1222 vaccination. This sequence originates from an adult in good health. The CDR3 DNA reads as TGTGCCAGCAGCTCAGAGGACAGGGGCACAGATACGCAGTATTTT. This encodes CASSSEDRGTDTQYF.